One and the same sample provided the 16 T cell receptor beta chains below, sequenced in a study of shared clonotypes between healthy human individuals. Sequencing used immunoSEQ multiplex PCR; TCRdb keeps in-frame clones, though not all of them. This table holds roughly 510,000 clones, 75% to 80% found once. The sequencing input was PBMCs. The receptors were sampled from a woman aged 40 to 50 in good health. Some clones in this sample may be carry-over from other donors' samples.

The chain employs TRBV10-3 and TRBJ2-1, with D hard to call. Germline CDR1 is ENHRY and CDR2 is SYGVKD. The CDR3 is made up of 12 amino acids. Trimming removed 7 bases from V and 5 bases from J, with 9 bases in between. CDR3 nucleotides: TGTGCCATCAAAGGCAAGGACAATGAGCAGTTCTTC. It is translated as CAIKGKDNEQFF.

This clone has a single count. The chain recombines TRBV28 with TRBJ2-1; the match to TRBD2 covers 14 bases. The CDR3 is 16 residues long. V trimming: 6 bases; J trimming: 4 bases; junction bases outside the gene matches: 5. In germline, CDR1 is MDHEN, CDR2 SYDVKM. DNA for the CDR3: TGTGCCAGCAGCCGGACTAGCGGGAGGTCATACAATGAGCAGTTCTTC. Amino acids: CASSRTSGRSYNEQFF.

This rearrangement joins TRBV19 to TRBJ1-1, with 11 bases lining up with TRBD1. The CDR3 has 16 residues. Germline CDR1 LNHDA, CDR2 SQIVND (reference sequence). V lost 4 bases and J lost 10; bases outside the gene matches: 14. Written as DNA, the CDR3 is TGTGCCAGTAGTAGCCTCGGGACAGGGGGTTCCGCGGGAGCTTTCTTT. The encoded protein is CASSSLGTGGSAGAFF.

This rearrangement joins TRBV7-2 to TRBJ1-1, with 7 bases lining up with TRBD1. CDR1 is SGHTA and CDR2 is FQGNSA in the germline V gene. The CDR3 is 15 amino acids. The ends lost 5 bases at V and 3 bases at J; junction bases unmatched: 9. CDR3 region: CASSHPGQIYTEAFF. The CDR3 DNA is TGTGCCAGCAGCCATCCGGGACAGATTTACACTGAAGCTTTCTTT.

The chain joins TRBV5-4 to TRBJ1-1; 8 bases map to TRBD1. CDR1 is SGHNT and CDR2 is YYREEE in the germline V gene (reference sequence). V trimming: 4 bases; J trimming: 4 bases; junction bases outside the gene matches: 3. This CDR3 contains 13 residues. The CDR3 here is CASSQTGGTEAFF. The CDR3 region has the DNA TGTGCCAGCAGCCAAACAGGGGGCACTGAAGCTTTCTTT.

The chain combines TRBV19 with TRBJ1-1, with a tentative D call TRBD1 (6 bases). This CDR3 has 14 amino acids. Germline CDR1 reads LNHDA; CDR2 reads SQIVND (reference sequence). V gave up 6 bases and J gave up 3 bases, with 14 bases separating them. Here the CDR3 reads CASRRGQSYTEAFF. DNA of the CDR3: TGTGCCAGTAGAAGAGGACAGTCGTACACTGAAGCTTTCTTT.

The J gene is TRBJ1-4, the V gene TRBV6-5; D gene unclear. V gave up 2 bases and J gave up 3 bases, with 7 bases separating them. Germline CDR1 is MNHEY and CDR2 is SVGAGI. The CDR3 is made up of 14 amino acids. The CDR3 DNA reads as TGTGCCAGCAGTTACGGCGGTTCTAATGAAAAACTGTTTTTT. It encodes CASSYGGSNEKLFF.

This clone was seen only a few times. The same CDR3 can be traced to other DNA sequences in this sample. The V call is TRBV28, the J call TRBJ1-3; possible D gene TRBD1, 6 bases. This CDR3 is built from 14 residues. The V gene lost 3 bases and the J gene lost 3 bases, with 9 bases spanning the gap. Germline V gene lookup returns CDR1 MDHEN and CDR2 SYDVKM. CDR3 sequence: CASSFGGLGNTIYF. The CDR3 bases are TGTGCCAGCAGTTTCGGGGGGCTTGGAAACACCATATATTTT.

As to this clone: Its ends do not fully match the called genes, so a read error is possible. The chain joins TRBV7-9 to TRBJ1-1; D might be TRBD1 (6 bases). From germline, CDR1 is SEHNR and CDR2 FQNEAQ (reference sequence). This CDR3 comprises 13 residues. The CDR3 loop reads CASSLEDRLGAFF. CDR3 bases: TGTGCCAGCAGTTTAGAGGACAGATTGGGAGCTTTCTTT.

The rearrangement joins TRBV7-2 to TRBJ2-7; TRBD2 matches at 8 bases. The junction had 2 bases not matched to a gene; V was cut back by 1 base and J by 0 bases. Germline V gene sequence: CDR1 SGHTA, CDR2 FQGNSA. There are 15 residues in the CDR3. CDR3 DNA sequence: TGTGCCAGCAGCTTAGACGGGACTAGCTCCTACGAGCAGTACTTC. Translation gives CASSLDGTSSYEQYF. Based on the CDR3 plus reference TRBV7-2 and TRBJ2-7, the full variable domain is GAGVSQSPSNKVTEKGKDVELRCDPISGHTALYWYRQSLGQGLEFLIYFQGNSAPDKSGLPSDRFSAERTGGSVSTLTIQRTQQEDSAVYLCASSLDGTSSYEQYFGPGTRLTVT.

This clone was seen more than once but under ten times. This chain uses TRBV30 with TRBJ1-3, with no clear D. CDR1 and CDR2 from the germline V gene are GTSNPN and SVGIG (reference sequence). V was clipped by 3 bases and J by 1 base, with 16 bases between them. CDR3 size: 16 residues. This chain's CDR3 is CAWRTYLDGSGNTIYF. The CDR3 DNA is TGTGCCTGGAGAACGTACTTGGACGGTTCTGGAAACACCATATATTTT.

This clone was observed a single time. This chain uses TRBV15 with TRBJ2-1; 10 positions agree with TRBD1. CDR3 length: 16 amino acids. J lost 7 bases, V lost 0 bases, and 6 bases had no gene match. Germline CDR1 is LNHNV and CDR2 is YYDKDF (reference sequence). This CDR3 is CATSRDRRTGGNEQFF. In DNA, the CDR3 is TGTGCCACCAGCAGAGATCGGAGGACAGGGGGGAATGAGCAGTTCTTC.

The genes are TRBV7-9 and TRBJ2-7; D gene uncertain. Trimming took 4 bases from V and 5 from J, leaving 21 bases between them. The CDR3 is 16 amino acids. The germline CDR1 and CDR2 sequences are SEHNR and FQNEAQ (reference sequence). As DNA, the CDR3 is TGTGCCAGCAGCTCGGGCCTTAACTGGGAAGCCCACGAGCAGTACTTC. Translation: CASSSGLNWEAHEQYF.

The CDR3 nucleotides read TGTGCCAGCAGTGTTGCCTGGCATCAGCCCCAGCATTTT. It yields the protein CASSVAWHQPQHF. V is TRBV6-1 and J is TRBJ1-5, with unresolved D. Germline V CDR1 and CDR2: MNHNS, SASEGT. Between the trimmed V and J ends, which lost 4 bases and 5 bases, there was a span of 9 bases. The CDR3 extends over 13 amino acids.

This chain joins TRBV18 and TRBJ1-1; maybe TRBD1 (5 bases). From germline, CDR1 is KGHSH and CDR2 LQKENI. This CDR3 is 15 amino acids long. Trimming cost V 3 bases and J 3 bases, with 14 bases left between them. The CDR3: CASSPGRPGHTEAFF. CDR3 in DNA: TGTGCCAGCTCACCCGGGAGGCCAGGGCACACTGAAGCTTTCTTT.

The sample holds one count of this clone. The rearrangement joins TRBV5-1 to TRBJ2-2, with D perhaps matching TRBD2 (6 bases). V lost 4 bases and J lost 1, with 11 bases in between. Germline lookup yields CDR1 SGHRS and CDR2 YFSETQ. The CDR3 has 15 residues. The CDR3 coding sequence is TGCGCCAGCAGCCCCCGCGGGGAGAACACCGGGGAGCTGTTTTTT. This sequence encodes CASSPRGENTGELFF.